These 16 T cell receptor beta chains were all obtained from the same sample, sequenced in a study of blood T cells in healthy people across ages. Primed by a sample-barcoded 5' primer and a J-beta primer mix, a second PCR proceeded for 7 to 11 cycles. MiXCR was run by TCRdb on the 5' RACE reads, yielding one entry per CDR3 protein. This sample has around 1,500,000 distinct CDR3 sequences; roughly 40% occur once, and the top ten carry under 8%. What was sequenced was blood. All receptors derive from a woman under 30 in good health.

This chain joins TRBV7-2 and TRBJ2-7; 9 bases agree with TRBD1. Germline loops: CDR1 SGHTA, CDR2 FQGNSA. V shed 5 bases and J 4 bases; nucleotides not matched to a gene: 9. The CDR3 totals 15 residues. The DNA for the CDR3 is TGTGCCAGCAGCCACACAGGGGGCACTGGATACGAGCAGTACTTC. Its protein is CASSHTGGTGYEQYF. Looking up the rest from reference TRBV7-2 and TRBJ2-7 gives the full variable domain: GAGVSQSPSNKVTEKGKDVELRCDPISGHTALYWYRQSLGQGLEFLIYFQGNSAPDKSGLPSDRFSAERTGGSVSTLTIQRTQQEDSAVYLCASSHTGGTGYEQYFGPGTRLTVT.

The chain combines TRBV10-3 with TRBJ2-7, with D possibly matching TRBD2 (5 bases). The germline V and J ends were trimmed by 2 bases and 7 bases, with 12 bases remaining between them. The germline gives CDR1 ENHRY, CDR2 SYGVKD. This CDR3 contains 13 residues. CDR3 DNA: TGTGCCATCAGTGAGGAGGGCTTCAATGAGCAGTACTTC. Its translation is CAISEEGFNEQYF.

The genes are TRBV2 and TRBJ1-2; the D is unclear. V was shortened by 8 bases and J by 4 bases, with 32 bases between the two germline ends. Germline loops: CDR1 SNHLY, CDR2 FYNNEI. This CDR3 is 19 amino acids long. The CDR3 here is CASLLSASGVGRVTYGYTF. As DNA, the CDR3 is TGTGCCAGCCTCCTATCAGCCTCCGGGGTAGGGCGGGTGACCTATGGCTACACCTTC. Drawing the rest from reference TRBV2 and TRBJ1-2, the complete variable domain is EPEVTQTPSHQVTQMGQEVILRCVPISNHLYFYWYRQILGQKVEFLVSFYNNEISEKSEIFDDQFSVERPDGSNFTLKIRSTKLEDSAMYFCASLLSASGVGRVTYGYTFGSGTRLTVV.

This chain connects TRBV12-3 or TRBV12-4 to TRBJ2-3, with a possible D match to TRBD2 (5 bases). The CDR3 loop spans 14 amino acids. The V end was cut by 8 bases, the J end by 2 bases, with 14 bases between. The CDR3 sequence is CASSGADPTDTQYF. The CDR3, as DNA: TGTGCCAGCTCAGGAGCGGACCCCACAGATACGCAGTATTTT.

This clonotype was seen a few times. This sequence joins TRBV12-3 or TRBV12-4 and TRBJ1-1; D call uncertain. The ends were cut back, 5 bases at V and 0 bases at J, with 10 bases in the middle. This CDR3 is built from 14 residues. CDR3 bases: TGTGCCAGCAGTATTGAGGGAGTGAACACTGAAGCTTTCTTT. Protein sequence: CASSIEGVNTEAFF.

Worth noting for this clonotype: One end of the junction does not line up with germline, which may come from a read error. The J gene is TRBJ2-3, the V gene TRBV28; 10 nucleotides align to TRBD2. This CDR3 contains 16 residues. CDR1 is MDHEN and CDR2 is SYDVKM in the germline V gene. Written as DNA, the CDR3 is TGTGCCAGCAGGAGTCAAGCGGGGGGGAAGGCAGATACGCGGTATTTT. Translated: CASRSQAGGKADTRYF.

The V gene is TRBV9, the J gene TRBJ2-1; possibly TRBD2 for D (7 bases). The closer fit of TRBJ2-7 to the DNA end suggests the J call may be wrong. There are 16 residues in the CDR3. Germline CDR1 is SGDLS and CDR2 is YYNGEE. CDR3: CASSVLSGGNYNEQYF. In DNA form, the CDR3 reads TGTGCCAGCAGCGTATTATCGGGGGGCAATTACAATGAGCAGTACTTC.

This chain joins TRBV5-1 and TRBJ2-1, with 10 bases that match TRBD2. The junction had 5 bases not matched to a gene; V was cut back by 0 bases and J by 8 bases. The germline gives CDR1 SGHRS, CDR2 YFSETQ. This CDR3 has 15 residues. In DNA form, the CDR3 reads TGCGCCAGCAGCTTGGTGATAGCGGGAGGTTATGAGCAGTTCTTC. Translated, it gives CASSLVIAGGYEQFF.

This clonotype was seen a few times. The chain links TRBV2 to TRBJ2-1, with unresolved D. Per the germline V gene, CDR1 is SNHLY and CDR2 is FYNNEI. V was clipped by 0 bases and J by 5 bases, with 11 bases between them. The CDR3 covers 15 residues. The CDR3 region is CASSEALLADNEQFF. The CDR3 DNA reads as TGTGCCAGCAGTGAAGCCCTACTCGCAGACAATGAGCAGTTCTTC.

This clonotype was seen a handful of times. This chain uses TRBV6-5 with TRBJ1-2; D call uncertain. The CDR3 runs to 16 residues. The V and J ends lost 0 bases and 7 bases respectively, with 18 bases between them. CDR1 is MNHEY, CDR2 SVGAGI, per germline. The CDR3 protein is CASSYSILQAGGGYTF. In DNA, the CDR3 is TGTGCCAGCAGTTACTCGATTCTCCAGGCGGGTGGTGGCTACACCTTC.

The chain links TRBV4-2 to TRBJ1-5; D gene unclear. V dropped 0 bases and J dropped 6 bases, with 6 bases sitting between them. Germline-derived CDR1 and CDR2 are LGHNA and YNFKEQ. The length of the CDR3 is 13 residues. The CDR3 DNA reads as TGTGCCAGCAGCCAAGAAAATCGTCAGCCCCAGCATTTT. Its protein is CASSQENRQPQHF.

The chain combines TRBV15 with TRBJ1-5, with TRBD1 as a possible D gene (5 bases). The V and J ends lost 0 bases and 3 bases respectively, with 9 bases between them. CDR1 LNHNV and CDR2 YYDKDF come from the germline V gene (reference sequence). The CDR3 runs 15 residues. CDR3 in DNA: TGTGCCACCAGCAGAGATACAGGTGCCAATCAGCCCCAGCATTTT. It specifies CATSRDTGANQPQHF. The complete variable domain, with remaining parts taken from reference TRBV15 and TRBJ1-5, reads DAMVIQNPRYQVTQFGKPVTLSCSQTLNHNVMYWYQQKSSQAPKLLFHYYDKDFNNEADTPDNFQSRRPNTSFCFLDIRSPGLGDTAMYLCATSRDTGANQPQHFGDGTRLSIL.

This clonotype has a single count. This sequence joins TRBV11-2 and TRBJ2-2; no clear D gene. The germline V and J ends were trimmed by 1 base and 3 bases, with 9 bases remaining between them. The CDR3 covers 15 residues. Germline-derived CDR1 and CDR2 are SGHAT and FQNNGV. The chain's CDR3 is CASSLGQVDTGELFF. The CDR3 DNA reads as TGTGCCAGCAGCTTAGGTCAGGTTGACACCGGGGAGCTGTTTTTT.

This clonotype has a handful of counts. The chain employs TRBV11-2 and TRBJ2-5; 8 bases agree with TRBD2. V lost 5 bases, J lost 2 bases, and 4 bases stayed unmatched. Germline V CDR1 and CDR2: SGHAT, FQNNGV. This CDR3 comprises 14 residues. The CDR3 nucleotides are TGTGCCAGCAGCACCGGGGGGGGGCAAGAGACCCAGTACTTC. Translated: CASSTGGGQETQYF.

The chain joins TRBV5-1 to TRBJ2-3, with 8 bases lining up with TRBD2. The CDR3 runs 15 residues. The germline V gene has CDR1 SGHRS and CDR2 YFSETQ. After removal of 2 bases from V and 2 bases from J, the junction contained 4 bases not matched to a gene. In nucleotides, the CDR3 is TGCGCCAGCAGCTTAAGCGGGAGTCCCACAGATACGCAGTATTTT. Translating it yields CASSLSGSPTDTQYF.

This clonotype showed up just a few times. V and J are TRBV29-1 and TRBJ2-7; tentatively, D is TRBD1 or TRBD2 (6 bases each). There are 15 residues in the CDR3. Trimming took 0 bases from V and 4 from J, leaving 16 bases between them. Germline-derived CDR1 and CDR2 are SQVTM and ANQGSEA. CDR3 sequence: CSVEDPRQGRYEQYF. The DNA of the CDR3 is TGCAGCGTTGAAGATCCACGGCAGGGGAGGTACGAGCAGTACTTC.